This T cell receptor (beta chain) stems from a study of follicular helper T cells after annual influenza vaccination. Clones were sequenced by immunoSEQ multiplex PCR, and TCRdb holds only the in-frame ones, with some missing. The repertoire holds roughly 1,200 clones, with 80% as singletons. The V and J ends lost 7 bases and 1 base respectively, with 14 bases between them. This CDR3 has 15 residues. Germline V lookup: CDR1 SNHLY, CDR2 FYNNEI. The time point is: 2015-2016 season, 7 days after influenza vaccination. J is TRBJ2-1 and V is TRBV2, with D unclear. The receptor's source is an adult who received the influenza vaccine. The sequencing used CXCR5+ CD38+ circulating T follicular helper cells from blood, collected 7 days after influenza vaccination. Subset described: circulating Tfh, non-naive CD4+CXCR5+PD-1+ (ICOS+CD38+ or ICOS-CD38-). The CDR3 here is CASTIYLGSYNEQFF. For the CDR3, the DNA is TGTGCCAGCACCATTTACCTAGGGTCCTACAATGAGCAGTTCTTC.